The 9 T cell receptor beta chains listed next were all sequenced from one sample in a study of cytomegalovirus exposure and HLA in healthy donors (dated by TCRdb to 2016 to 2017). The library was made by the immunoSEQ multiplex PCR assay. For the multiplex PCR, a mixture combining 60 forward primers for TCR Vbeta segments and 13 reverse primers for TCR Jbeta segments was used. What TCRdb holds here is the immuneACCESS table cut down to in-frame rearrangements. Part of the clones is not present; checked against another copy, under half of the missing clones reflect an unresolved V gene, and the others are unexplained. Across this sample there are about 120,000 clones, with 55% to 65% seen only once. Of the sample, nearly 9.5% falls within the top ten clones. Material for sequencing was PBMCs. The origin of the receptors is a middle-aged woman in good health and CMV-seropositive.

Only one count was recorded for this clone. A far larger clone lies a single base away; this is likely a read error. As DNA, the CDR3 is TGTGCCAGCAGTGCGTCGGAGAACTATGGCTACACCTTC. It codes for CASSASENYGYTF. The gene calls are TRBV6-1 and TRBJ1-2; unclear D gene. Trimming took off 4 bases at V and 2 bases at J, with 8 bases between the two ends. The germline V gene encodes CDR1 MNHNS and CDR2 SASEGT. This CDR3 has 13 residues.

The chain links TRBV4-3 to TRBJ2-5, with D perhaps matching TRBD1 or TRBD2 (5 bases each). The better agreement between TRBJ2-7 and the DNA end casts doubt on the J call. Looked up from germline, CDR1 is LGHNA and CDR2 is YSLEER. CDR3 length: 13 residues. The DNA for the CDR3 is TGCGCCAGCAGCCTTATCCCGGGACACGAGCAGTACTTC. This encodes CASSLIPGHEQYF.

The chain uses TRBV29-1 and TRBJ2-3; D perhaps matches TRBD2 (5 bases). Germline assignment: CDR1 SQVTM and CDR2 ANQGSEA. The CDR3 spans 14 residues. With 3 bases removed from V and 2 bases from J, the gap between germline ends came to 12 bases. The CDR3 DNA reads TGCAGCGTTGAGGCGGCCGACTACACAGATACGCAGTATTTT. Translation: CSVEAADYTDTQYF.

This clone came up a few times. This chain joins TRBV29-1 and TRBJ1-1; D unclear. Trimming shortened V by 8 bases and J by 1 base, and 17 bases separated the two germline ends. This CDR3 comprises 14 residues. Germline-derived CDR1 and CDR2 are SQVTM and ANQGSEA. For the CDR3, the DNA is TGCAGCATTTTGCCGTTCACACCGAACACTGAAGCTTTCTTT. Translating gives CSILPFTPNTEAFF.

The J gene is TRBJ2-2, the V gene TRBV5-4, with 9 bases aligning to TRBD1. This CDR3 spans 15 amino acids. Germline CDR1 reads SGHNT; CDR2 reads YYREEE (reference sequence). V trimming: 7 bases; J trimming: 6 bases; junction bases outside the gene matches: 10. CDR3 residues: CASVTWGQGSGELFF. CDR3 DNA sequence: TGTGCCAGCGTAACTTGGGGACAGGGCTCCGGGGAGCTGTTTTTT. Looking up the rest from reference TRBV5-4 and TRBJ2-2 gives the full variable domain: ETGVTQSPTHLIKTRGQQVTLRCSSQSGHNTVSWYQQALGQGPQFIFQYYREEENGRGNFPPRFSGLQFPNYSSELNVNALELDDSALYLCASVTWGQGSGELFFGEGSRLTVL.

This clone was picked up a small number of times. This chain links TRBV19 with TRBJ2-5; D perhaps matches TRBD2 (6 bases). The germline CDR1 and CDR2 sequences are LNHDA and SQIVND (reference sequence). The CDR3 is 16 amino acids. V shed 1 base and J shed 5 bases, with 17 bases lying between them. The CDR3 protein is CASSIGEGGGGETQYF. The CDR3 bases are TGTGCCAGTAGTATAGGAGAAGGAGGTGGGGGGGAGACCCAGTACTTC.

V and J are TRBV4-1 and TRBJ2-4; D unclear. CDR3 length: 17 residues. The V and J ends lost 0 bases and 0 bases respectively, with 12 bases between them. The germline CDR1 and CDR2 sequences are MGHRA and YSYEKL. Here the CDR3 reads CASSQELRALAKNIQYF. The CDR3 nucleotides are TGCGCCAGCAGCCAAGAGTTGAGAGCACTAGCCAAAAACATTCAGTACTTC.

The J gene is TRBJ1-3, the V gene TRBV18; 8 bases match TRBD1. V was pared by 3 bases and J by 2 bases, with 3 bases of the junction left unmatched. From germline, CDR1 is KGHSH and CDR2 LQKENI. This CDR3 comprises 15 residues. The CDR3 region is CASSPWTGTGNTIYF. The DNA of the CDR3 is TGTGCCAGCTCACCTTGGACAGGGACTGGAAACACCATATATTTT.

The chain has TRBV27 and TRBJ1-1; D gene unclear. Between the trimmed V and J ends, which lost 4 bases and 1 base, there was a span of 7 bases. This CDR3 spans 13 amino acids. CDR1 is MNHEY and CDR2 is SMNVEV in the germline V gene (reference sequence). The CDR3 sequence is CASSSGENTEAFF. CDR3 DNA sequence: TGTGCCAGCAGTTCCGGGGAGAACACTGAAGCTTTCTTT.